This entry lists 17 T cell receptor beta chains sequenced from one sample in a study of T cell clones after liver transplantation. TCRdb's table, derived via immunoSEQ multiplex PCR, lists solely in-frame clones and lacks some. The sample consists of around 20,000 clones, approximately 88% of them appearing once. The specimen was CD8+ T cells from blood, collected before liver transplant. The receptors stem from a human donor who received a liver transplant.

The J gene is TRBJ2-7, the V gene TRBV28; unclear D gene. Germline V gives CDR1 MDHEN, CDR2 SYDVKM. V was trimmed by 2 bases and J by 1 base, leaving 9 bases between them. The CDR3 is 14 residues long. As DNA, the CDR3 is TGTGCCAGCAGTTTAATTACCGTTTCCTACGAGCAGTACTTC. Its protein is CASSLITVSYEQYF.

The V and J genes are TRBV10-3 and TRBJ2-7, with a weak D call TRBD2 (5 bases). CDR1 ENHRY and CDR2 SYGVKD come from the germline V gene. Trimming removed 0 bases at V and 5 bases at J, with 20 bases between. This CDR3 is 17 amino acids long. CDR3 loop: CAISESGVSGERDEQYF. The DNA of the CDR3 is TGTGCCATCAGTGAGTCAGGAGTGAGCGGCGAAAGAGACGAGCAGTACTTC.

The chain joins TRBV19 to TRBJ2-1; D perhaps matches TRBD1 (6 bases). The CDR3 runs to 15 residues. Deletions cut 3 bases from V and 6 bases from J, with 15 bases between. Germline CDR1 is LNHDA and CDR2 is SQIVND (reference sequence). CDR3: CASSISPGQFNEQFF. In DNA, the CDR3 is TGTGCCAGTAGTATTTCCCCAGGACAGTTCAATGAGCAGTTCTTC.

This chain connects TRBV13 to TRBJ2-4, with TRBD2 identical over 14 bases. CDR1 and CDR2 (germline): PRHDT, FYEKMQ (reference sequence). The CDR3 consists of 16 residues. The V and J ends lost 5 bases and 8 bases, in that order; junction bases with no gene match: 8. CDR3 bases: TGTGCCAGCAGCGTGACTAGCGGGAGGGCCAGGGACATTCAGTACTTC. The encoded protein is CASSVTSGRARDIQYF.

The chain combines TRBV10-1 with TRBJ2-1; no firm D call. Trimming removed 4 bases from V and 4 bases from J, with 11 bases in between. The germline V gene encodes CDR1 WNHNN and CDR2 SYGVQD (reference sequence). The CDR3 runs to 14 residues. The CDR3 DNA follows: TGCGCCAGCAGTGCCTCCACAGATTACAATGAGCAGTTCTTC. Its protein product is CASSASTDYNEQFF.

The rearrangement joins TRBV7-3 to TRBJ2-7, with 7 bases fitting TRBD2. Germline V gene data show CDR1 as SGHTA and CDR2 as FQGTGA. The trim removed 2 bases at V and 2 bases at J, leaving 6 bases unmatched. The CDR3 loop spans 15 amino acids. The CDR3 coding sequence is TGTGCCAGCAGCTTATACGGGGGAGGGGCCTACGAGCAGTACTTC. It is translated as CASSLYGGGAYEQYF.

The chain is built from TRBV27 and TRBJ2-1; no clear D. The V gene lost 0 bases and the J gene lost 4 bases, with 7 bases spanning the gap. The CDR3 runs 14 residues. The germline V gene encodes CDR1 MNHEY and CDR2 SMNVEV (reference sequence). The CDR3, as DNA: TGTGCCAGCAGTTTATCGAGCGTATACAATGAGCAGTTCTTC. It translates to CASSLSSVYNEQFF.

This clone was counted once. The chain couples TRBV9 to TRBJ2-3; D possibly matches TRBD1 or TRBD2 (5 bases each). V was shortened by 2 bases and J by 2 bases, with 15 bases between the two germline ends. This CDR3 spans 16 amino acids. CDR1 is SGDLS and CDR2 is YYNGEE in the germline V gene. The CDR3 protein is CASSVGDRLFTDTQYF. Written as DNA, the CDR3 is TGTGCCAGCAGCGTCGGGGACCGATTATTCACAGATACGCAGTATTTT.

As regards this clone: At one boundary the junction diverges from the germline segment, which might be a read error. The sample contains more than one DNA sequence encoding this CDR3. The chain carries TRBV27 and TRBJ1-5; D ambiguous. Germline values: CDR1 MNHEY, CDR2 SMNVEV (reference sequence). This CDR3 comprises 16 residues. The chain's CDR3 is CASSLSMQSRDQPQHF. CDR3 nucleotides: TGTGCCAGCAGCTTATCGATGCAGTCCAGAGATCAGCCCCAGCATTTT.

The chain joins TRBV5-8 to TRBJ2-1, with D perhaps matching TRBD1 (5 bases). CDR1 and CDR2 (germline): SGHTS, YDEGEE. V lost 4 bases and J 14 bases, leaving 19 bases between the germline ends. The CDR3 totals 13 residues. This CDR3 reads CASSPEAGRQEFF. The CDR3 DNA reads TGTGCCAGCAGCCCCGAGGCAGGGCGGCAGGAGTTCTTC.

The chain recombines TRBV29-1 with TRBJ2-5; 8 bases align to TRBD2. There are 14 residues in the CDR3. V shed 5 bases, J shed 4 bases, and the junction held 9 bases outside the gene matches. Germline CDR1 and CDR2: SQVTM and ANQGSEA. CDR3 sequence reads: CSVRSGSTRETQYF. The CDR3 nucleotides are TGCAGCGTTCGAAGCGGGAGCACTCGAGAGACCCAGTACTTC.

The chain carries TRBV4-1 and TRBJ2-7; D gene ambiguous. This CDR3 has 14 amino acids. Between the trimmed V and J ends, which lost 2 bases and 0 bases, there was a span of 8 bases. Germline V gives CDR1 MGHRA, CDR2 YSYEKL. The CDR3 region has the DNA TGCGCCAGCAGCCAACCGGCAAACTCCTACGAGCAGTACTTC. Its translation is CASSQPANSYEQYF.

This clone was seen more than once but under ten times. V is TRBV7-8 and J is TRBJ1-5; possible D gene TRBD1, 6 bases. Per germline, CDR1 SGHVS and CDR2 FQNEAQ. V was trimmed by 1 base and J by 3 bases, leaving 10 bases between them. This CDR3 contains 15 residues. CDR3 nucleotides: TGTGCCAGCAGCTTAGGAGCAGGGGACAATCAGCCCCAGCATTTT. Translated: CASSLGAGDNQPQHF.

The chain recombines TRBV28 with TRBJ2-1; D unresolved. V shed 3 bases and J shed 5 bases, with 8 bases lying between them. This CDR3 contains 13 residues. Germline CDR1 MDHEN, CDR2 SYDVKM. CDR3 sequence: CASSFFNNNEQFF. As DNA, the CDR3 is TGTGCCAGCAGTTTTTTTAATAACAATGAGCAGTTCTTC. The complete variable domain, with remaining parts taken from reference TRBV28 and TRBJ2-1, reads DVKVTQSSRYLVKRTGEKVFLECVQDMDHENMFWYRQDPGLGLRLIYFSYDVKMKEKGDIPEGYSVSREKKERFSLILESASTNQTSMYLCASSFFNNNEQFFGPGTRLTVL.

The gene calls are TRBV11-3 and TRBJ2-7; D gene unclear. The CDR3 is made up of 13 amino acids. The V gene's germline CDR1 is SGHNT and CDR2 YENEEA. The V and J ends lost 1 base and 1 base respectively, with 5 bases between them. In DNA form, the CDR3 reads TGTGCCAGCAGCTTAGGGGATTCCTACGAGCAGTACTTC. It translates to CASSLGDSYEQYF. The full variable domain, completed using reference TRBV11-3 and TRBJ2-7, is EAGVVQSPRYKIIEKKQPVAFWCNPISGHNTLYWYLQNLGQGPELLIRYENEEAVDDSQLPKDRFSAERLKGVDSTLKIQPAELGDSAVYLCASSLGDSYEQYFGPGTRLTVT.

This clone was observed a single time. The chain links TRBV4-3 to TRBJ2-7; 7 bases align to TRBD1. The CDR3 has 15 residues. Germline V gene data show CDR1 as LGHNA and CDR2 as YSLEER. Germline trimming cut 3 bases from V and 2 bases from J; bases unmatched to any gene: 7. CDR3 nucleotides: TGCGCCAGCAGCCAGAACAGGGGACCCACCTACGAGCAGTACTTC. Residues: CASSQNRGPTYEQYF.

J is TRBJ2-7 and V is TRBV6-1, with 9 nucleotides matching TRBD2. V was clipped by 6 bases and J by 5 bases; unmatched bases: 11. The CDR3 is made up of 15 amino acids. Germline V lookup: CDR1 MNHNS, CDR2 SASEGT. The CDR3, as DNA: TGTGCCAGCAGGACCCAGGTAGCGGGAGTAAACGAGCAGTACTTC. This codes for CASRTQVAGVNEQYF.